What follows are 12 T cell receptor beta chains derived from one specimen sequenced in a study of T cell changes during pregnancy in multiple sclerosis. The assay was immunoSEQ multiplex PCR, and TCRdb's table has in-frame clones only and misses some. Of around 38,000 clones in the sample, 92% were seen once. This sample comprised CD8+ T cells from peripheral blood mononuclear cells, obtained in the third trimester of pregnancy. These receptors originate from a female donor with multiple sclerosis, enrolled in a pregnancy study.

V usage is TRBV5-4 and J usage is TRBJ2-7; D remains ambiguous. CDR1 and CDR2 from the germline V gene are SGHNT and YYREEE (reference sequence). The CDR3 runs 15 residues. The V gene lost 1 base and the J gene lost 2 bases, with 13 bases spanning the gap. The CDR3: CASSLLSSPTYEQYF. CDR3 nucleotides: TGTGCCAGCAGCTTGTTGAGTTCCCCCACCTACGAGCAGTACTTC.

V and J are TRBV6-1 and TRBJ2-7; D is perhaps TRBD2 (6 bases). V lost 10 bases and J 2 bases, leaving 18 bases between the germline ends. The CDR3 consists of 14 residues. Germline lookup yields CDR1 MNHNS and CDR2 SASEGT. The CDR3 nucleotides read TGTGCCAAGACGGGACTCCCGAGCCCCTACGAGCAGTACTTC. Residues: CAKTGLPSPYEQYF.

This clone has only one observation. The chain employs TRBV27 and TRBJ2-7; 8 nucleotides line up with TRBD2. The CDR3 is made up of 15 amino acids. The germline V gene encodes CDR1 MNHEY and CDR2 SMNVEV (reference sequence). V lost 5 bases to trimming and J lost 0 bases; unmatched junction nucleotides: 6. CDR3 in amino acids: CASSITSGISYEQYF. The CDR3 DNA reads as TGTGCCAGCAGTATTACTAGCGGAATCTCCTACGAGCAGTACTTC.

The V call is TRBV7-9, the J call TRBJ2-7; 9 nucleotides align to TRBD2. V lost 4 bases and J lost 4; bases outside the gene matches: 8. In germline, CDR1 is SEHNR, CDR2 FQNEAQ (reference sequence). This CDR3 has 15 amino acids. CDR3 sequence: CASSSLAGVFYEQYF. Here the CDR3 DNA reads TGTGCCAGCAGCTCGTTAGCGGGAGTATTTTACGAGCAGTACTTC.

The J gene is TRBJ2-7, the V gene TRBV2; 7 bases agree with TRBD1. Germline V lookup: CDR1 SNHLY, CDR2 FYNNEI. The CDR3 has 15 amino acids. The J segment lost 7 bases and the V segment lost 2 bases, leaving 11 bases of the junction unmatched. CDR3 loop: CASSEQGVTFWEQYF. CDR3 DNA sequence: TGTGCCAGCAGTGAACAGGGGGTGACTTTTTGGGAGCAGTACTTC.

The chain combines TRBV7-2 with TRBJ2-1; TRBD2 agrees at 11 bases. The trim removed 0 bases at V and 2 bases at J, leaving 15 bases unmatched. This CDR3 has 21 residues. CDR1 is SGHTA and CDR2 is FQGNSA in the germline V gene. In DNA, the CDR3 is TGTGCCAGCAGCTTAGCCCCACTTATAGCGGGAGGGTTGGGGGCCTACAATGAGCAGTTCTTC. It specifies CASSLAPLIAGGLGAYNEQFF.

The chain couples TRBV19 to TRBJ2-1; maybe TRBD2 (6 bases). Trimming stripped 2 bases from V and 6 bases from J, with 8 bases between. Germline V gene data show CDR1 as LNHDA and CDR2 as SQIVND (reference sequence). The CDR3 is made up of 13 amino acids. CDR3 loop: CASSINSGNEQFF. CDR3 nucleotide sequence: TGTGCCAGTAGTATAAATAGCGGCAATGAGCAGTTCTTC.

Notes on this clone: This CDR3 is also generated by other DNA sequences in the sample. The chain carries TRBV13 and TRBJ1-1; no clear D gene. Trimming took 9 bases from V and 3 from J, leaving 17 bases between them. Per germline, CDR1 PRHDT and CDR2 FYEKMQ (reference sequence). The CDR3 loop spans 14 amino acids. CDR3 residues: CASRYGSLDTEAFF. The CDR3 DNA sequence: TGTGCCAGTCGATACGGGTCTCTGGACACTGAAGCTTTCTTT.

The rearrangement links TRBV6-5 to TRBJ2-5, with D possibly TRBD2 on 6 matching bases. Germline CDR1 and CDR2: MNHEY and SVGAGI. V lost 2 bases and J 5 bases, leaving 15 bases between the germline ends. The CDR3 spans 15 residues. The CDR3, as DNA: TGTGCCAGCAGTTACCAGGACTACTCCTCCGAGACCCAGTACTTC. This translates into CASSYQDYSSETQYF.

This clone was seen a single time. This chain connects TRBV15 to TRBJ2-6; 10 bases line up with TRBD1. Losses at the gene ends were 0 bases for V and 3 bases for J; bases not matched to a gene: 8. Germline loops: CDR1 LNHNV, CDR2 YYDKDF (reference sequence). The CDR3 runs 19 residues. The CDR3 coding sequence is TGTGCCACCAGCAGAGACCGGGACAGGGGTGAATATGGGGCCAACGTCCTGACTTTC. It translates to CATSRDRDRGEYGANVLTF.

V usage is TRBV4-3 and J usage is TRBJ2-1, with 9 positions matching TRBD2. This CDR3 region has 17 residues. J lost 0 bases, V lost 0 bases, and 3 bases had no gene match. Germline lookup yields CDR1 LGHNA and CDR2 YSLEER. Written as DNA, the CDR3 is TGCGCCAGCAGCCAAGAAATTAGCGGGAGCTCCTACAATGAGCAGTTCTTC. Translated, it gives CASSQEISGSSYNEQFF.

A single count supports this clone. This chain joins TRBV11-2 and TRBJ2-2, with D tentatively TRBD2 (5 bases). The CDR3 spans 15 residues. The germline gives CDR1 SGHAT, CDR2 FQNNGV. Trimming stripped 2 bases from V and 6 bases from J, with 13 bases between. The CDR3 bases are TGTGCCAGCAGCTTAATCGAGGGCGGTGCCGGGGAGCTGTTTTTT. Encoded protein: CASSLIEGGAGELFF.